The TCR beta chain under discussion was sequenced for a study of cytomegalovirus exposure and HLA in healthy donors. Study at large: The 100 million to 120 million unique TCR beta sequences, from 150 million to 200 million T cells, were found by an earlier analysis. About 85 million unique TCRs from HLA-typed donors were held in an early release of data. Study observations and caveats: Cytomegalovirus-associated TCR beta chains were listed, numbering some 180.

60 Vbeta and 13 Jbeta primers were used in PCR. Using immunoSEQ multiplex PCR, the repertoire was profiled, and TCRdb retains in-frame clones only, with some absent. The table shows about 140,000 clones, with about 80% occurring only once. Only a few counts were recorded for this clone. The antigen is not known. Sequenced material: PBMCs. This receptor was identified in a female donor in good health and CMV-seronegative.

The CDR3 DNA sequence: TGTGCCATCTCCCGGGAGGGACCGGTCGGGCACGGCTACACCTTC. Residues: CAISREGPVGHGYTF. The rearrangement joins TRBV10-3 to TRBJ1-2; D possibly corresponds to TRBD1 (5 bases). V lost 8 bases, J lost 8 bases, and 24 bases lay in between. CDR1 and CDR2 from the germline V gene are ENHRY and SYGVKD. The length of the CDR3 is 15 residues.